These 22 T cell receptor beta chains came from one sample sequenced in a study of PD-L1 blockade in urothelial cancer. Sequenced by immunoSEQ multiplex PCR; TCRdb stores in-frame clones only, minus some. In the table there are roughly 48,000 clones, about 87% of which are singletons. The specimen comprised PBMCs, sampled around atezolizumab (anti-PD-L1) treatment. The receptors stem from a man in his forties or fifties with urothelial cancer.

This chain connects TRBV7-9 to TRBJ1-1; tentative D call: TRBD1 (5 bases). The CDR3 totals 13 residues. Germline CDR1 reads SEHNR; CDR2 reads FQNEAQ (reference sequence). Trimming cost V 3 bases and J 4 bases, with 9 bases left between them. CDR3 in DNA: TGTGCCAGCAGCTTCGGAGGGACCACTGAAGCTTTCTTT. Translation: CASSFGGTTEAFF.

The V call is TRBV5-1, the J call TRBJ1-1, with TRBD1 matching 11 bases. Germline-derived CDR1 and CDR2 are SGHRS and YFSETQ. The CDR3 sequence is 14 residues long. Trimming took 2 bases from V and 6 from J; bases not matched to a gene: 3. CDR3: CASSFGQGASEAFF. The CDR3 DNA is TGCGCCAGCAGCTTCGGACAGGGGGCATCTGAAGCTTTCTTT. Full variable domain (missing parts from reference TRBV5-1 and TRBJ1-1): KAGVTQTPRYLIKTRGQQVTLSCSPISGHRSVSWYQQTPGQGLQFLFEYFSETQRNKGNFPGRFSGRQFSNSRSEMNVSTLELGDSALYLCASSFGQGASEAFFGQGTRLTVV.

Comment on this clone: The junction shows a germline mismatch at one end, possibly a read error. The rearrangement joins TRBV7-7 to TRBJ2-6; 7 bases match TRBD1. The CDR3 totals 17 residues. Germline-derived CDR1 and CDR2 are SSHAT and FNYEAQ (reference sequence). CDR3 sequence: CASSPPVQGRGANVLTF. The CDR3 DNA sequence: TGTGCTAGCAGCCCTCCTGTACAGGGGAGAGGGGCCAACGTCCTGACTTTC.

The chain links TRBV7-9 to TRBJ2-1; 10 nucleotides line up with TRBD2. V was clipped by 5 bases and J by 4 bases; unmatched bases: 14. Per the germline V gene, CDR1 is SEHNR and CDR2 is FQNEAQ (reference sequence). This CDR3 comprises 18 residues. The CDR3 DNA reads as TGTGCCAGCAGCCCCCCCGCGGCTAGCGGGAGAGGGTACAATGAGCAGTTCTTC. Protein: CASSPPAASGRGYNEQFF.

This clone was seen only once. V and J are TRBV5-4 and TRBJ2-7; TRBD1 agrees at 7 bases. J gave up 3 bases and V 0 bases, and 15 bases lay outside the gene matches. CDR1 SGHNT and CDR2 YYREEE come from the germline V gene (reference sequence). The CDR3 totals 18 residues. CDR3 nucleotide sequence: TGTGCCAGCAGCTTGGGGCCCTTGGGCAGGGGGAGTCGCTACGAGCAGTACTTC. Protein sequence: CASSLGPLGRGSRYEQYF. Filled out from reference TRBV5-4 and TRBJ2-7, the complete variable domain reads ETGVTQSPTHLIKTRGQQVTLRCSSQSGHNTVSWYQQALGQGPQFIFQYYREEENGRGNFPPRFSGLQFPNYSSELNVNALELDDSALYLCASSLGPLGRGSRYEQYFGPGTRLTVT.

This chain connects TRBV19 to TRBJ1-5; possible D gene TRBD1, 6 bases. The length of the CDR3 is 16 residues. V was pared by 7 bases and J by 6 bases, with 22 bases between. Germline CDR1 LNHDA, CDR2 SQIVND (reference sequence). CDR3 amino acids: CASTHRARFVGQPQHF. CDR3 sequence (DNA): TGTGCCAGTACTCACAGGGCCAGGTTTGTGGGTCAGCCCCAGCATTTT.

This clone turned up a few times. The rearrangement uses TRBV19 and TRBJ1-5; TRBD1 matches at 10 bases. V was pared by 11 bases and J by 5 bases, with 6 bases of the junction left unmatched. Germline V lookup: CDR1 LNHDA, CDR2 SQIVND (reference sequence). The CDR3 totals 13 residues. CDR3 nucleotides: TGTGCCGCCGGGACAGGGGTTCATCAGCCCCAGCATTTT. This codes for CAAGTGVHQPQHF.

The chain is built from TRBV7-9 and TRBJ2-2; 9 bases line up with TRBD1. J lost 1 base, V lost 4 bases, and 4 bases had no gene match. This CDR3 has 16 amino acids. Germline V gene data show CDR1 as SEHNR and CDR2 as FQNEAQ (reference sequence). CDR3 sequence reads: CASSSGTGRNTGELFF. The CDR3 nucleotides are TGTGCCAGCAGCTCAGGGACAGGGAGGAACACCGGGGAGCTGTTTTTT.

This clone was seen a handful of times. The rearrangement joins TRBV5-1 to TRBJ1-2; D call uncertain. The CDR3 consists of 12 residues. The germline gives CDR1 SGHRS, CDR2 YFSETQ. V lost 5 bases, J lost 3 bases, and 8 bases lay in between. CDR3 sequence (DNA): TGCGCCAGCAGAGGGAGCGACTATGGCTACACCTTC. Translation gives CASRGSDYGYTF.

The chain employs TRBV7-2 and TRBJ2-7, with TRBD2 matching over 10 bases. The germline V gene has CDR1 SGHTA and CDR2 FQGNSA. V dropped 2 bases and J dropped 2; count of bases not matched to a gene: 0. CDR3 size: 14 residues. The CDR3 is CASSLTSGTYEQYF. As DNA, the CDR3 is TGTGCCAGCAGCTTAACTAGCGGGACCTACGAGCAGTACTTC.

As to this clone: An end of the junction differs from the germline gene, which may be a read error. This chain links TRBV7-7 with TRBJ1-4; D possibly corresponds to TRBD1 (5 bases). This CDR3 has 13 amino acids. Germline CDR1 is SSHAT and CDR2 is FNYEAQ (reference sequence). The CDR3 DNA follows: TGTGCTAGCAGCCCCGGGACTTTTGAAAAACTGTTTTTT. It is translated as CASSPGTFEKLFF.

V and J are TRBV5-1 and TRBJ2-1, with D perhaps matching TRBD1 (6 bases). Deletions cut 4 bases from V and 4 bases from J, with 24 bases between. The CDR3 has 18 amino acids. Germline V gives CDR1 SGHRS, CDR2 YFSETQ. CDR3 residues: CASSPGKLLDSRYNEQFF. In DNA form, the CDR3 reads TGCGCCAGCAGCCCGGGAAAACTTCTGGACAGCAGATACAATGAGCAGTTCTTC.

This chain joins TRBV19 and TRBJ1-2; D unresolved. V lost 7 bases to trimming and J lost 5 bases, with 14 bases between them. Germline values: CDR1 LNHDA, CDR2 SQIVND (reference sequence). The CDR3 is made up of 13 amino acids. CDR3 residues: CASTLGRGYGYTF. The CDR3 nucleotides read TGTGCCAGTACTTTGGGGAGAGGGTATGGCTACACCTTC.

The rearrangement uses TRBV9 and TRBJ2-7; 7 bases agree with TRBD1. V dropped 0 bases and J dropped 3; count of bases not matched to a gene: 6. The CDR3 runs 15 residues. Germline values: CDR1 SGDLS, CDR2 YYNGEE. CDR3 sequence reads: CASSVGGGTGYEQYF. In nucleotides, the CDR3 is TGTGCCAGCAGCGTAGGAGGGGGCACAGGCTACGAGCAGTACTTC. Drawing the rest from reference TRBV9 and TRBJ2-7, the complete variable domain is DSGVTQTPKHLITATGQRVTLRCSPRSGDLSVYWYQQSLDQGLQFLIQYYNGEERAKGNILERFSAQQFPDLHSELNLSSLELGDSALYFCASSVGGGTGYEQYFGPGTRLTVT.

CDR3 in amino acids: CASTPRRATGNTIYF. The DNA of the CDR3 is TGTGCCAGCACCCCTCGCAGGGCTACTGGAAACACCATATATTTT. The V call is TRBV28, the J call TRBJ1-3; D is possibly TRBD1 (5 bases). The CDR3 sequence is 15 residues long. CDR1 MDHEN and CDR2 SYDVKM come from the germline V gene. The germline V and J ends were trimmed by 7 bases and 2 bases, with 15 bases remaining between them.

The CDR3 is CASSLTGGQYEQYF. For the CDR3, the DNA is TGCGCCAGCAGCTTGACAGGGGGACAATACGAGCAGTACTTC. The rearrangement links TRBV5-1 to TRBJ2-7, with 8 bases matching TRBD1. Trimming cost V 1 base and J 4 bases; bases outside gene matches: 4. The CDR3 consists of 14 residues. Per the germline V gene, CDR1 is SGHRS and CDR2 is YFSETQ.

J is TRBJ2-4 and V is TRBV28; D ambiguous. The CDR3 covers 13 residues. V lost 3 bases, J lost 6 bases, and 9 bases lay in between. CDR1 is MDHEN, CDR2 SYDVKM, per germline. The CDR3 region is CASSLTLRNIQYF. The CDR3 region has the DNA TGTGCCAGCAGTTTGACATTGCGAAACATTCAGTACTTC. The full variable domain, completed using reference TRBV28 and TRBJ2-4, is DVKVTQSSRYLVKRTGEKVFLECVQDMDHENMFWYRQDPGLGLRLIYFSYDVKMKEKGDIPEGYSVSREKKERFSLILESASTNQTSMYLCASSLTLRNIQYFGAGTRLSVL.

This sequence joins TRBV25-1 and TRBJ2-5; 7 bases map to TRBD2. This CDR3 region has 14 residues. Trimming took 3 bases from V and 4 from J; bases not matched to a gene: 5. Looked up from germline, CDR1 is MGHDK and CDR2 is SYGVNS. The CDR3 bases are TGTGCCAGCAGTGACTGGGAGGGGCCAGAGACCCAGTACTTC. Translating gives CASSDWEGPETQYF.

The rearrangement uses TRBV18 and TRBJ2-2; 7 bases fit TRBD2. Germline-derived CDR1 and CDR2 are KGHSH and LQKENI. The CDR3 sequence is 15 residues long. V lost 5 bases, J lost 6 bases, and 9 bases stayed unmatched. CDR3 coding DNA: TGTGCCAGCTCAGGTCGGACTAGGGACGCCGGGGAGCTGTTTTTT. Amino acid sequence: CASSGRTRDAGELFF.

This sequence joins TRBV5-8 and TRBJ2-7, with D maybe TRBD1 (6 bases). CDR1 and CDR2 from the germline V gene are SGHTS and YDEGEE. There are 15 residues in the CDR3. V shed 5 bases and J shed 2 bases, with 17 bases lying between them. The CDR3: CASRVYRVSTYEQYF. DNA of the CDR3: TGTGCCAGCAGAGTATACAGGGTATCTACCTACGAGCAGTACTTC. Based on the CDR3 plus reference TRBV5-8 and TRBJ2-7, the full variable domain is EAGVTQSPTHLIKTRGQQATLRCSPISGHTSVYWYQQALGLGLQFLLWYDEGEERNRGNFPPRFSGRQFPNYSSELNVNALELEDSALYLCASRVYRVSTYEQYFGPGTRLTVT.

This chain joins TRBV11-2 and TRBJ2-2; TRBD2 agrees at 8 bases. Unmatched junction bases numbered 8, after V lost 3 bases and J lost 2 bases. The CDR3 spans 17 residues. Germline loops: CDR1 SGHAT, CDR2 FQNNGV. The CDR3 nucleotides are TGTGCCAGCAGCTTCAGAGAAACTAGCGGTAACACCGGGGAGCTGTTTTTT. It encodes CASSFRETSGNTGELFF.

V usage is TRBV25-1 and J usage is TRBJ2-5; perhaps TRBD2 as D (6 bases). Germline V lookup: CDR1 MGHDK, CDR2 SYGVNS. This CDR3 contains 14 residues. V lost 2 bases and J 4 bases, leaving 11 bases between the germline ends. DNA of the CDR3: TGTGCCAGCAGTGAACCCGGGAGAAGAGAGACCCAGTACTTC. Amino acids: CASSEPGRRETQYF.